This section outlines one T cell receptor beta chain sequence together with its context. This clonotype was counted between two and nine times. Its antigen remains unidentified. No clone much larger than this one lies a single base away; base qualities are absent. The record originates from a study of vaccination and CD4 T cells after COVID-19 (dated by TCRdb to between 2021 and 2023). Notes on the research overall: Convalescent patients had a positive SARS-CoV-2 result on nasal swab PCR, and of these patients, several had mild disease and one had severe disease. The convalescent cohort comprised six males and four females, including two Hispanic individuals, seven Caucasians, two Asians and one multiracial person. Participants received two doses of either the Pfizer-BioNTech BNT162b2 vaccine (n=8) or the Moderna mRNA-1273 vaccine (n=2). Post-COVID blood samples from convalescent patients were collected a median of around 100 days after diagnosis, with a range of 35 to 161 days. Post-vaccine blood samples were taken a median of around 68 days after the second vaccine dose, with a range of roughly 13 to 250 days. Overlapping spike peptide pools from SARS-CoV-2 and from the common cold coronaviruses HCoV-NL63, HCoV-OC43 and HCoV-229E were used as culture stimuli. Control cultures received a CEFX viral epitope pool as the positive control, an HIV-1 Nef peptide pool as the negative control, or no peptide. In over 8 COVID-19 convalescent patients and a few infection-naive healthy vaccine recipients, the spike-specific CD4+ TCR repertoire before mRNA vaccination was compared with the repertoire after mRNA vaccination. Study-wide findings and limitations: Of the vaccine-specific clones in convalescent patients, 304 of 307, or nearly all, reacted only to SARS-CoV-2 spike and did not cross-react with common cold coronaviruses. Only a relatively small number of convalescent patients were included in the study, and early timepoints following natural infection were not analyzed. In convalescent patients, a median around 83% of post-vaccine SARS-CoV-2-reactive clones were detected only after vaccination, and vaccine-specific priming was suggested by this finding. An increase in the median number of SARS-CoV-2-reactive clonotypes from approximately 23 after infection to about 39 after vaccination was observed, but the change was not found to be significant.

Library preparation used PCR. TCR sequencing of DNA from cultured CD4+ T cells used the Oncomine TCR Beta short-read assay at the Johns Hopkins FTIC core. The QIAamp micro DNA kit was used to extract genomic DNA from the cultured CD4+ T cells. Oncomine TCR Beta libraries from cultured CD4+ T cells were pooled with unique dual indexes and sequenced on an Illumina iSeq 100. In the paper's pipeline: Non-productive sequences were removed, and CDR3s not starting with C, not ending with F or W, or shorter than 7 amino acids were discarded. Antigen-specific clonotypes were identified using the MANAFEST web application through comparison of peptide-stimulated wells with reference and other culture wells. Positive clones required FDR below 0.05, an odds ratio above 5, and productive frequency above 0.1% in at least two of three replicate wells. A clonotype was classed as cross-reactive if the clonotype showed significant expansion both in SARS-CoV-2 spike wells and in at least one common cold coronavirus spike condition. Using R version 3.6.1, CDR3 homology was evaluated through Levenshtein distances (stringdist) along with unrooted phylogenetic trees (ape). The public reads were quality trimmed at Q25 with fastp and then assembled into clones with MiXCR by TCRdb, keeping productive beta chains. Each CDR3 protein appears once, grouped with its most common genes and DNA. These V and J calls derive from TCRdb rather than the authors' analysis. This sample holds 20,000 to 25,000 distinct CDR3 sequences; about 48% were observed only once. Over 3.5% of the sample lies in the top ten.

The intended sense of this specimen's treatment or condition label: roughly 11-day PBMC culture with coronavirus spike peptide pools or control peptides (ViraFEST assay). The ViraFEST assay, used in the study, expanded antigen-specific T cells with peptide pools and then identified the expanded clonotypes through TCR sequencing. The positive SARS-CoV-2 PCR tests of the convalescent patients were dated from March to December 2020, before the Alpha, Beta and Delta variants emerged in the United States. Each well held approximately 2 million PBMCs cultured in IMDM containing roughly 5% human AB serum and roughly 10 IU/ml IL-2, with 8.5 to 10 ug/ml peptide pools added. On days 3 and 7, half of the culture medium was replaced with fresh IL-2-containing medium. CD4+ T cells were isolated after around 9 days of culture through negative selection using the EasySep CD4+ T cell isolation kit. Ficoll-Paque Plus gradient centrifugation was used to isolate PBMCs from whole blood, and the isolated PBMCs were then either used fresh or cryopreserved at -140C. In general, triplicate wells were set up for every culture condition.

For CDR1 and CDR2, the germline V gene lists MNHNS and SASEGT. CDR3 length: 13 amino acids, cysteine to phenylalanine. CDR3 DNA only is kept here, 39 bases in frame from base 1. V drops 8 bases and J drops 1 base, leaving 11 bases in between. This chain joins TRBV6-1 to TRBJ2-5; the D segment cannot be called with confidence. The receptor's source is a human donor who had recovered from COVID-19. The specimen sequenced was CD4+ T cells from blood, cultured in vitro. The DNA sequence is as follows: TGTGCCAGCTCCTCCCCCGTCCAAGAGACCCAGTACTTC. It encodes CASSSPVQETQYF.